This entry features one TCR beta chain sequence. The antigen is unknown. Germline and junction disagree at one end, which may indicate a read error. RNA was extracted from bulk tissue without any cell sorting. This record belongs to a study of tumor and adjacent non-tumor tissue in lung cancer. About the research overall: On average, productive TCRbeta reads reached about 4.4 million per sample. Study-level results: In normal lung, the top 100 clones were significantly more dominant than in tumor. Significantly higher TCR diversity was found in tumor than normal lung. Higher tumor TCR diversity was associated with shorter survival.

TCRbeta libraries were built with three rounds of nested PCR, modified from ARM-PCR. One entry per CDR3 protein results from TCRdb running MiXCR on the multiplex PCR reads. The sample carries just over 200,000 distinct CDR3 sequences, over 55% recorded once. CDR3 length: 13 amino acids. Germline CDR1 is DFQATT and CDR2 is SNEGSKA (reference sequence). This rearrangement joins TRBV20-1 to TRBJ1-1; no clear D. Input material: lung tumor tissue. This sequence was found in a man aged 55-75 years with non-small cell lung cancer. CDR3 coding DNA: TGCAATGCTTCGGACGGCTTGAACACTGAAGCTTTCTTT. Its translation: CNASDGLNTEAFF.